The TCR beta chain under discussion was sequenced for a study of blood T cell repertoires in COVID-19. The overall study: Collection of acute and convalescent COVID-19 samples took place in the United States, Italy and Spain. PBMCs, B-cell-depleted T cells, or T cells provided the cDNA or gDNA that made up the material.

From germline, CDR1 is LGHNA and CDR2 YSLEER. V lost 1 base to trimming and J lost 0 bases, with 13 bases between them. The CDR3 length is 17 residues. Original methodology: Reference gene primer amplification gave nucleated cell count estimates. Here immunoSEQ multiplex PCR was the method, and the copy in TCRdb shows in-frame clones only, minus some. V, J and clone size were drawn from that table, and D and trimming were deduced from the DNA. This repertoire shows 79,000 or so clones, 80% to 90% found once; its top ten account for over 15%. Sequencing was done on a sample of peripheral blood. The chain couples TRBV4-3 to TRBJ1-3; TRBD1 is a possible D gene (5 bases). The sequence was collected from a human donor in a cohort sampled during active COVID-19. The chain's CDR3 is CASSQGPGKNSGNTIYF. The CDR3 DNA is TGCGCCAGCAGCCAAGGACCAGGGAAGAACTCTGGAAACACCATATATTTT.